The T cell receptor beta chain described here comes from a study of T cells in localized non-small cell lung cancer. The protocol was immunoSEQ multiplex PCR, while the TCRdb copy is restricted to in-frame clones and leaves out a portion. Of over 50,000 clones detected, roughly 84% appear once; the ten largest clones hold 17%. J was trimmed by 5 bases and V by 8 bases; bases with no gene match: 11. The germline CDR1 and CDR2 sequences are SNHLY and FYNNEI. The CDR3 covers 16 residues. V and J are TRBV2 and TRBJ2-5; 13 positions agree with TRBD2. The specimen was peripheral blood mononuclear cells, collected before any cancer treatment. This TCR was sampled from a man aged 35-75 years with stage III lung adenocarcinoma. CDR3 in DNA: TGTGCCAGCCAAACCGGGACTAGCGGGACCGCGGAGACCCAGTACTTC. Amino acids: CASQTGTSGTAETQYF.